Following are 31 T cell receptor beta chains from one sample sequenced in a study of shared clonotypes between healthy human individuals. Produced via immunoSEQ multiplex PCR; TCRdb's table is partial and in-frame only. The repertoire has millions of clones, roughly 94% of them found once; the top ten carry approximately 0.13%. The sequenced sample was naive CD4+ T cells sorted from blood. The subset was: CD45RA+ positively selected. The origin of the receptors is a man younger than 30 in good health.

Worth noting for this clone: Its ends do not fully match the called genes, so a read error is possible. The V gene is TRBV5-1, the J gene TRBJ1-1; 9 nucleotides line up with TRBD1. Germline V CDR1 and CDR2: SGHRS, YFSETQ. The CDR3 is made up of 14 amino acids. CDR3 DNA sequence: TGCGCCAGCAGCCCGGGGACAGGGAACGCTGAAGCTTTCTTT. This codes for CASSPGTGNAEAFF.

This rearrangement joins TRBV6-6 to TRBJ2-7; 8 nucleotides align to TRBD1. Trimming cost V 6 bases and J 2 bases; bases outside gene matches: 9. The germline V gene has CDR1 MNHNY and CDR2 SVGAGI (reference sequence). The CDR3 runs 15 residues. The chain's CDR3 is CASRKDDRGPYEQYF. The CDR3 DNA reads as TGTGCCAGCAGGAAAGACGACAGGGGACCCTACGAGCAGTACTTC.

The V and J genes are TRBV7-9 and TRBJ2-3, with D tentatively TRBD2 (6 bases). Trimming took off 1 base at V and 0 bases at J, with 11 bases between the two ends. Germline V CDR1 and CDR2: SEHNR, FQNEAQ (reference sequence). The CDR3 has 16 amino acids. CDR3 coding DNA: TGTGCCAGCAGCTTAGTCCGGGGGATAAGCACAGATACGCAGTATTTT. Residues: CASSLVRGISTDTQYF.

This chain's CDR3 is CASSPPTGGPKETQYF. Written as DNA, the CDR3 is TGTGCCAGCTCACCACCTACCGGGGGGCCGAAAGAGACCCAGTACTTC. The chain joins TRBV18 to TRBJ2-5; D perhaps matches TRBD2 (7 bases). The germline CDR1 and CDR2 sequences are KGHSH and LQKENI. This CDR3 contains 16 residues. V was shortened by 0 bases and J by 3 bases, with 14 bases between the two germline ends. The full variable domain, completed using reference TRBV18 and TRBJ2-5, is NAGVMQNPRHLVRRRGQEARLRCSPMKGHSHVYWYRQLPEEGLKFMVYLQKENIIDESGMPKERFSAEFPKEGPSILRIQQVVRGDSAAYFCASSPPTGGPKETQYFGPGTRLLVL.

Remarks on this clone: Other nucleotide sequences in the sample specify the same CDR3. The chain employs TRBV7-2 and TRBJ2-7; TRBD1 matches 7 bases. CDR1 is SGHTA, CDR2 FQGNSA, per germline. V was pared by 5 bases and J by 3 bases, with 7 bases of the junction left unmatched. This CDR3 contains 14 residues. Written as DNA, the CDR3 is TGTGCCAGCAGCCCATCCCGGGACAGCTACGAGCAGTACTTC. Translated: CASSPSRDSYEQYF.

V is TRBV10-3 and J is TRBJ2-1; 9 bases map to TRBD2. V trimming: 1 base; J trimming: 1 base; junction bases outside the gene matches: 2. CDR1 and CDR2 from the germline V gene are ENHRY and SYGVKD. The CDR3 is made up of 16 amino acids. CDR3 nucleotides: TGTGCCATCAGTGAGTATAGCGGGAGTTCCTACAATGAGCAGTTCTTC. The encoded protein is CAISEYSGSSYNEQFF.

The V call is TRBV18, the J call TRBJ2-1; TRBD2 agrees at 14 bases. Germline trimming cut 3 bases from V and 6 bases from J; bases unmatched to any gene: 19. The CDR3 contains 21 residues. Looked up from germline, CDR1 is KGHSH and CDR2 is LQKENI. The CDR3 DNA reads as TGTGCCAGCTCACCCCTGACTAGCGGGAGGGCCCTCCGTATTCGGGGCAATGAGCAGTTCTTC. Protein sequence: CASSPLTSGRALRIRGNEQFF.

This chain joins TRBV4-3 and TRBJ2-7, with D perhaps matching TRBD1 or TRBD2 (6 bases each). Trimming took off 0 bases at V and 0 bases at J, with 18 bases between the two ends. The length of the CDR3 is 18 residues. Per germline, CDR1 LGHNA and CDR2 YSLEER. CDR3 in DNA: TGCGCCAGCAGCCAAGATGCCCTAACAGGGAGGCCCTCCTACGAGCAGTACTTC. Translation gives CASSQDALTGRPSYEQYF.

The chain has TRBV2 and TRBJ2-7; D is possibly TRBD2 (6 bases). The germline CDR1 and CDR2 sequences are SNHLY and FYNNEI. CDR3 length: 15 residues. Trimming cost V 2 bases and J 2 bases, with 13 bases left between them. CDR3 DNA: TGTGCCAGCAGTGAAATGGCTAGCGCTACCTACGAGCAGTACTTC. It encodes CASSEMASATYEQYF. Combining the CDR3 with reference TRBV2 and TRBJ2-7 gives the whole variable domain EPEVTQTPSHQVTQMGQEVILRCVPISNHLYFYWYRQILGQKVEFLVSFYNNEISEKSEIFDDQFSVERPDGSNFTLKIRSTKLEDSAMYFCASSEMASATYEQYFGPGTRLTVT.

The V and J genes are TRBV18 and TRBJ2-1; D uncertain. The length of the CDR3 is 13 residues. The germline CDR1 and CDR2 sequences are KGHSH and LQKENI. V shed 4 bases and J shed 7 bases, with 11 bases lying between them. CDR3 sequence reads: CASSLGSMNEQFF. For the CDR3, the DNA is TGTGCCAGCTCACTTGGCAGCATGAATGAGCAGTTCTTC.

The chain combines TRBV7-3 with TRBJ1-6; D remains unclear. Trimming left V 5 bases short and J 7 bases short, with 9 bases between. Germline V gene sequence: CDR1 SGHTA, CDR2 FQGTGA. The CDR3 runs 13 residues. The CDR3 loop reads CASSIMMNSPLHF. CDR3 coding DNA: TGTGCCAGCAGCATAATGATGAATTCACCCCTCCACTTT.

V is TRBV18 and J is TRBJ1-5, with TRBD1 matching 7 bases. The CDR3 is 14 amino acids. The germline V gene has CDR1 KGHSH and CDR2 LQKENI. V was pared by 5 bases and J by 7 bases, with 8 bases of the junction left unmatched. CDR3 in DNA: TGTGCCAGCTCATTTACAGGGGAGGACCAGCCCCAGCATTTT. Its protein product is CASSFTGEDQPQHF.

This clone was seen only a few times. The chain uses TRBV10-1 and TRBJ1-6; D remains unclear. Germline lookup yields CDR1 WNHNN and CDR2 SYGVQD (reference sequence). This CDR3 spans 13 amino acids. Trimming removed 2 bases from V and 10 bases from J, with 9 bases in between. Here the CDR3 reads CASSENPGSPLHF. In nucleotides, the CDR3 is TGCGCCAGCAGTGAGAATCCCGGCTCACCCCTCCACTTT.

The chain recombines TRBV25-1 with TRBJ1-2; maybe TRBD1 (6 bases). The CDR3 totals 14 residues. Trimming pared 3 bases from V and 7 bases from J, leaving 15 bases between. Germline CDR1 reads MGHDK; CDR2 reads SYGVNS. The CDR3 DNA follows: TGTGCCAGCAGTGAGGGACGGGGGGCGCGTGGCTACACCTTC. It is translated as CASSEGRGARGYTF.

The rearrangement uses TRBV7-8 and TRBJ2-1; the match to TRBD2 covers 13 bases. The junction had 15 bases not matched to a gene; V was cut back by 6 bases and J by 1 base. This CDR3 has 20 residues. Germline CDR1 SGHVS, CDR2 FQNEAQ. The CDR3 DNA follows: TGTGCCAGCAGTGGGCCCCCAACTAGCGGGAGGGGCAGGTCCTACAATGAGCAGTTCTTC. Amino acids: CASSGPPTSGRGRSYNEQFF. Combining the CDR3 with reference TRBV7-8 and TRBJ2-1 gives the whole variable domain GAGVSQSPRYKVAKRGQDVALRCDPISGHVSLFWYQQALGQGPEFLTYFQNEAQLDKSGLPSDRFFAERPEGSVSTLKIQRTQQEDSAVYLCASSGPPTSGRGRSYNEQFFGPGTRLTVL.

J is TRBJ1-2 and V is TRBV7-3, with a tentative D call TRBD1 (5 bases). The CDR3 runs 15 residues. Trimming cost V 5 bases and J 3 bases, with 16 bases left between them. Germline V gives CDR1 SGHTA, CDR2 FQGTGA. The CDR3 DNA follows: TGTGCCAGCAGCCCTGACGGGGCGGGGGACTATGGCTACACCTTC. Its translation: CASSPDGAGDYGYTF.

V usage is TRBV7-9 and J usage is TRBJ1-2, with TRBD1 matching 9 bases. The CDR3 totals 14 residues. Trimming at V came to 3 bases and at J to 4 bases, leaving 3 bases not matched to a gene. Germline assignment: CDR1 SEHNR and CDR2 FQNEAQ (reference sequence). CDR3 in DNA: TGTGCCAGCAGCTTCCGGGACAGGGCCTATGGCTACACCTTC. Protein product: CASSFRDRAYGYTF.

The gene calls are TRBV5-1 and TRBJ1-6; maybe TRBD1 (6 bases). Germline values: CDR1 SGHRS, CDR2 YFSETQ. The CDR3 totals 14 residues. V was clipped by 2 bases and J by 10 bases, with 13 bases between them. CDR3: CASSLQGFDSPLHF. The DNA for the CDR3 is TGCGCCAGCAGCTTACAGGGATTCGACTCACCCCTCCACTTT.

This chain joins TRBV7-9 and TRBJ1-2, with D possibly being TRBD1 (5 bases). V was pared by 5 bases and J by 4 bases, with 17 bases between. CDR1 and CDR2 (germline): SEHNR, FQNEAQ (reference sequence). There are 15 residues in the CDR3. The CDR3 loop reads CASSPGTVLGYGYTF. The CDR3 DNA sequence: TGTGCCAGCAGCCCAGGGACCGTACTAGGCTATGGCTACACCTTC.

V usage is TRBV7-9 and J usage is TRBJ1-2; TRBD1 might be the D (5 bases). CDR1 and CDR2 (germline): SEHNR, FQNEAQ (reference sequence). CDR3 length equals 12 residues. V lost 5 bases and J lost 11, with 15 bases in between. The CDR3 sequence is CASSPPGPEYTF. In DNA form, the CDR3 reads TGTGCCAGCAGCCCCCCGGGACCCGAGTACACCTTC.

The chain recombines TRBV7-2 with TRBJ2-3, with 9 bases fitting TRBD1. Per the germline V gene, CDR1 is SGHTA and CDR2 is FQGNSA. Germline trimming cut 5 bases from V and 5 bases from J; bases unmatched to any gene: 11. This CDR3 has 16 residues. The CDR3, as DNA: TGTGCCAGCAGCAAACACGTACAGGGGGCGCAAGATACGCAGTATTTT. As protein: CASSKHVQGAQDTQYF.

The gene calls are TRBV5-1 and TRBJ1-2, with D possibly TRBD1 on 5 matching bases. Germline-derived CDR1 and CDR2 are SGHRS and YFSETQ. The length of the CDR3 is 15 residues. The V and J ends lost 0 bases and 3 bases respectively, with 12 bases between them. The chain's CDR3 is CASSLAAGTDYGYTF. In DNA, the CDR3 is TGCGCCAGCAGCTTGGCCGCAGGGACGGACTATGGCTACACCTTC.

The chain has TRBV5-1 and TRBJ1-1; D is uncertain. CDR1 and CDR2 (germline): SGHRS, YFSETQ. The V end was cut by 1 base, the J end by 7 bases, with 8 bases between. There are 12 residues in the CDR3. The CDR3 protein is CASSLKANEAFF. Here the CDR3 DNA reads TGCGCCAGCAGCTTGAAGGCGAATGAAGCTTTCTTT.

As for this clone: In the same sample, other DNA sequences code for this CDR3. The genes are TRBV5-1 and TRBJ2-5; tentative D call: TRBD1 (5 bases). The CDR3 has 14 amino acids. V was cut by 3 bases and J by 2 bases, with 11 bases left in between. CDR1 is SGHRS and CDR2 is YFSETQ in the germline V gene. The CDR3 region has the DNA TGCGCCAGCAGCTCACTCCAGGGACAAGAGACCCAGTACTTC. Amino acids: CASSSLQGQETQYF.

The chain couples TRBV10-3 to TRBJ2-7, with 8 bases identical to TRBD2. Losses at the gene ends were 3 bases for V and 0 bases for J; bases not matched to a gene: 4. In germline, CDR1 is ENHRY, CDR2 SYGVKD. This CDR3 comprises 15 residues. In nucleotides, the CDR3 is TGTGCCATCAGTGACCAGCGGGGGAACTCCTACGAGCAGTACTTC. Translation: CAISDQRGNSYEQYF.

The chain couples TRBV6-5 to TRBJ1-1, with D unresolved. Germline loops: CDR1 MNHEY, CDR2 SVGAGI. Trimming cost V 6 bases and J 4 bases, with 12 bases left between them. The CDR3 sequence is 13 residues long. The CDR3 is CASSLSTGTEAFF. Here the CDR3 DNA reads TGTGCCAGCAGCCTAAGTACCGGCACTGAAGCTTTCTTT.

The J gene is TRBJ2-7, the V gene TRBV29-1, with D tentatively TRBD2 (5 bases). The CDR3 runs to 13 residues. Per the germline V gene, CDR1 is SQVTM and CDR2 is ANQGSEA. V lost 5 bases, J lost 6 bases, and 17 bases lay in between. The CDR3 region is CSVSGSPSGEQYF. Written as DNA, the CDR3 is TGCAGCGTTTCGGGGAGCCCCTCGGGCGAGCAGTACTTC.

This chain joins TRBV9 and TRBJ1-2; 7 bases line up with TRBD1. The CDR3 sequence is 20 residues long. V lost 4 bases and J lost 4; bases outside the gene matches: 25. In germline, CDR1 is SGDLS, CDR2 YYNGEE. The CDR3 spells CASSSKFTGAPTRDVYGYTF. CDR3 sequence (DNA): TGTGCCAGCAGCTCCAAATTCACAGGGGCGCCCACCAGGGACGTCTATGGCTACACCTTC.

This clone appeared a single time. The rearrangement links TRBV2 to TRBJ2-7; D call uncertain. V was shortened by 8 bases and J by 3 bases, with 8 bases between the two germline ends. The CDR3 is 11 residues long. CDR1 is SNHLY and CDR2 is FYNNEI in the germline V gene. As DNA, the CDR3 is TGTGCCAGCGGAATCTACTACGAGCAGTACTTC. This encodes CASGIYYEQYF. Full variable domain (rest looked up from reference TRBV2 and TRBJ2-7): EPEVTQTPSHQVTQMGQEVILRCVPISNHLYFYWYRQILGQKVEFLVSFYNNEISEKSEIFDDQFSVERPDGSNFTLKIRSTKLEDSAMYFCASGIYYEQYFGPGTRLTVT.

Notes on this clone: Distinct nucleotide sequences in the sample also encode this CDR3. The rearrangement uses TRBV15 and TRBJ2-7; TRBD2 aligns across 14 bases. CDR1 and CDR2 (germline): LNHNV, YYDKDF (reference sequence). V was pared by 3 bases and J by 4 bases, with 2 bases of the junction left unmatched. The CDR3 has 15 residues. CDR3 in DNA: TGTGCCACCAGCAGGGGGACTAGCGGGAGTTACGAGCAGTACTTC. It translates to CATSRGTSGSYEQYF.

This clone was seen only a few times. The chain uses TRBV5-4 and TRBJ2-5; 7 positions agree with TRBD1. Unmatched junction bases numbered 12, after V lost 0 bases and J lost 1 base. Germline V CDR1 and CDR2: SGHNT, YYREEE (reference sequence). The CDR3 spans 18 residues. This chain's CDR3 is CASSLARTRGKGQETQYF. The CDR3 nucleotides read TGTGCCAGCAGCTTGGCAAGGACCAGGGGGAAGGGCCAAGAGACCCAGTACTTC.